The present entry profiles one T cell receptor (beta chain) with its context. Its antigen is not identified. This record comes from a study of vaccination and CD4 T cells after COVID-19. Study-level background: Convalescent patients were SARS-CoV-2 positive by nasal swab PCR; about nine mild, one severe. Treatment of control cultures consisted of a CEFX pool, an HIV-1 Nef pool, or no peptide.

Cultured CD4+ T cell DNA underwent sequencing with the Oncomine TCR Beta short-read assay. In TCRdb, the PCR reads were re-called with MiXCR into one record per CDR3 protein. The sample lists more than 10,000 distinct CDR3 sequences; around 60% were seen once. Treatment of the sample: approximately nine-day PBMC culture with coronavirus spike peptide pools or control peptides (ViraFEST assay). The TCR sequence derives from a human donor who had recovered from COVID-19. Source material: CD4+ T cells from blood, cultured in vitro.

The DNA of the CDR3 is TGTGCCAGCAGCTTAAGACCTCTAAAGGACACTGAAGCTTTCTTT. This codes for CASSLRPLKDTEAFF. V gene TRBV7-2 combines with J gene TRBJ1-1; D gene unclear. Germline V gene data show CDR1 as SGHTA and CDR2 as FQGNSA. This CDR3 contains 15 residues. Between the trimmed V and J ends, which lost 2 bases and 3 bases, there was a span of 13 bases.